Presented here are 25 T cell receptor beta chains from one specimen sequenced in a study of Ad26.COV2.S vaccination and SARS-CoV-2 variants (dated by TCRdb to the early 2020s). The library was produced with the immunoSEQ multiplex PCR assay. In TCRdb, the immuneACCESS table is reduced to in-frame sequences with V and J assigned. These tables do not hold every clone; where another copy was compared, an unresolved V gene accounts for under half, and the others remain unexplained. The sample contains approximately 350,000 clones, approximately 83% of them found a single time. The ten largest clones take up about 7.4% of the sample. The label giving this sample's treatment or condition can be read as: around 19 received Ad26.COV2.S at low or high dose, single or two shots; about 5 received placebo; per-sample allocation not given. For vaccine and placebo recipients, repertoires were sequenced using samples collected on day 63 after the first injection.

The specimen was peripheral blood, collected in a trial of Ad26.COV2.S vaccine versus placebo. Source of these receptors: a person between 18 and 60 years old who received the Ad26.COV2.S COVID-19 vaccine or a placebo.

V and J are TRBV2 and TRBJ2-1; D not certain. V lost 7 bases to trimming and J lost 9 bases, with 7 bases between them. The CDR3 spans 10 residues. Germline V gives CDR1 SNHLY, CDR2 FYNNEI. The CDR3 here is CASMVGEQFF. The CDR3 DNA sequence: TGTGCCAGCATGGTGGGTGAGCAGTTCTTC. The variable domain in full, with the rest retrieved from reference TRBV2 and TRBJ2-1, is EPEVTQTPSHQVTQMGQEVILRCVPISNHLYFYWYRQILGQKVEFLVSFYNNEISEKSEIFDDQFSVERPDGSNFTLKIRSTKLEDSAMYFCASMVGEQFFGPGTRLTVL.

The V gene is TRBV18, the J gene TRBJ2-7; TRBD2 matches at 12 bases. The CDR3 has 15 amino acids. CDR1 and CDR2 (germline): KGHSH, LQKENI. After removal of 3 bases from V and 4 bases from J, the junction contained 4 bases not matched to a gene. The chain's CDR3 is CASSPTTSGSYEQYF. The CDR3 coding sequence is TGTGCCAGCTCACCGACGACTAGCGGGAGTTACGAGCAGTACTTC.

For the CDR3, the DNA is TGTGCCAGTAAGCGGGGCTGGGGCACTGAAGCTTTCTTT. Translating it yields CASKRGWGTEAFF. The V call is TRBV19, the J call TRBJ1-1, with a possible D match to TRBD1 (5 bases). Looked up from germline, CDR1 is LNHDA and CDR2 is SQIVND (reference sequence). The CDR3 has 13 amino acids. Trimming cost V 7 bases and J 4 bases, with 13 bases left between them.

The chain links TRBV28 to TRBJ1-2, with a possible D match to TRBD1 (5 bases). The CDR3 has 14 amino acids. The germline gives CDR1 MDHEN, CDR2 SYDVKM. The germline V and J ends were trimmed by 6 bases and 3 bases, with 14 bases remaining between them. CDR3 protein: CASRLGGVDYGYTF. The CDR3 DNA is TGTGCCAGCAGGCTCGGGGGGGTGGACTATGGCTACACCTTC.

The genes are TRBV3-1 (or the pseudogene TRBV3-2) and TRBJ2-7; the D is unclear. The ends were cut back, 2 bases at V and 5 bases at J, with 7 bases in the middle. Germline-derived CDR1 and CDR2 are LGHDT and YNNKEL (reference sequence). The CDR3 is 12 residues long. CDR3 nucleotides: TGTGCCAGCAGCCAACATACAGACGAGCAGTACTTC. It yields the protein CASSQHTDEQYF.

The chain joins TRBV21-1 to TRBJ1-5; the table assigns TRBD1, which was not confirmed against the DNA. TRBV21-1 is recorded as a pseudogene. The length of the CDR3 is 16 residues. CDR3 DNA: TGTGCCAGCAGCAAAGGAAGAGGGGGCGAAAACCAGCCCCAGCATTTT. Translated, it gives CASSKGRGGENQPQHF.

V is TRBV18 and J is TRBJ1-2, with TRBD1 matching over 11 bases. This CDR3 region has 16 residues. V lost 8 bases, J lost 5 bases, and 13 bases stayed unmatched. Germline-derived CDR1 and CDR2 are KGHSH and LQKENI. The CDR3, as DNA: TGTGCCAGCCGGACAGGACAGGGGGCGCAGCCATATGGCTACACCTTC. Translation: CASRTGQGAQPYGYTF.

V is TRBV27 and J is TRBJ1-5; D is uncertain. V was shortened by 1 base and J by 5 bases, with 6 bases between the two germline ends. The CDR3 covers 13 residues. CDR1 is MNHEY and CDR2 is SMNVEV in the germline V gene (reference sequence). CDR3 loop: CASSLYGDQPQHF. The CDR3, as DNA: TGTGCCAGCAGTTTATATGGCGATCAGCCCCAGCATTTT.

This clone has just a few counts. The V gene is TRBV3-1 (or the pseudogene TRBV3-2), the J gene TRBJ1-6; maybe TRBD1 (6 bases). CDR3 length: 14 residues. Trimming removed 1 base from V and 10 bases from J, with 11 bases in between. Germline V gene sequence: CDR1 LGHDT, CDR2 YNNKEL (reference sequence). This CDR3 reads CASSQVIRGSPLHF. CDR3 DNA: TGTGCCAGCAGCCAAGTAATAAGGGGGTCACCCCTCCACTTT.

The CDR3 DNA reads as TGTGCCAGCATGACCGGACCCCACTCCTACGAGCAGTACTTC. Translation: CASMTGPHSYEQYF. The V gene is TRBV27, the J gene TRBJ2-7; D gene ambiguous. The V gene lost 7 bases and the J gene lost 0 bases, with 13 bases spanning the gap. Germline CDR1 reads MNHEY; CDR2 reads SMNVEV (reference sequence). The CDR3 runs 14 residues.

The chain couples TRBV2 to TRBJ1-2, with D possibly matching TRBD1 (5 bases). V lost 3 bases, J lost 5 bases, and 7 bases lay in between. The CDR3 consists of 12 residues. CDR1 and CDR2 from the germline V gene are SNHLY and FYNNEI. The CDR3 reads CASSESGYGYTF. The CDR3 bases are TGTGCCAGCAGTGAGTCAGGGTATGGCTACACCTTC.

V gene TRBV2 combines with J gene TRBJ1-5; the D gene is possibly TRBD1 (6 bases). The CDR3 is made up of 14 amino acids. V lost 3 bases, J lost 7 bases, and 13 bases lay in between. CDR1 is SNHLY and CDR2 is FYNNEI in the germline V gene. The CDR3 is CASSDGQGMQPQHF. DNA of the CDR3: TGTGCCAGCAGTGATGGGCAGGGGATGCAGCCCCAGCATTTT.

The CDR3 sequence is CASSRGGGNYGYTF. As DNA, the CDR3 is TGTGCCAGCAGTCGCGGAGGGGGAAACTATGGCTACACCTTC. The rearrangement links TRBV6-5 to TRBJ1-2; D perhaps matches TRBD1 (6 bases). Between the trimmed V and J ends, which lost 5 bases and 2 bases, there was a span of 12 bases. From germline, CDR1 is MNHEY and CDR2 SVGAGI. The CDR3 runs to 14 residues.

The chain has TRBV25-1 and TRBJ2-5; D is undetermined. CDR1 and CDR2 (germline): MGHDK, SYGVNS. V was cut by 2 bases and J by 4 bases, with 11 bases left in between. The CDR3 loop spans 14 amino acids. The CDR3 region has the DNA TGTGCCAGCAGTGAAGGGGAAAGGGTAGAGACCCAGTACTTC. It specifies CASSEGERVETQYF.

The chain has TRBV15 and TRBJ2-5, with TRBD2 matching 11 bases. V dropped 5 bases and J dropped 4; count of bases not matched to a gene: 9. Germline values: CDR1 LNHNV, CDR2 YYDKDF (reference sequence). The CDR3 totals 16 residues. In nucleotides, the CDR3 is TGTGCCACCAGCGGACTGAAAGGGACTAGCGGAGAGACCCAGTACTTC. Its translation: CATSGLKGTSGETQYF.

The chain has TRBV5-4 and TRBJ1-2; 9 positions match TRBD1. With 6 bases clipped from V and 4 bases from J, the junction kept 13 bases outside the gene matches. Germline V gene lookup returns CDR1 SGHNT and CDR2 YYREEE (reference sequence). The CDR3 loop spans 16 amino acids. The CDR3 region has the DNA TGTGCCAGCAACTTATTCGGGGGACAGGGTGTCTATGGCTACACCTTC. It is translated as CASNLFGGQGVYGYTF.

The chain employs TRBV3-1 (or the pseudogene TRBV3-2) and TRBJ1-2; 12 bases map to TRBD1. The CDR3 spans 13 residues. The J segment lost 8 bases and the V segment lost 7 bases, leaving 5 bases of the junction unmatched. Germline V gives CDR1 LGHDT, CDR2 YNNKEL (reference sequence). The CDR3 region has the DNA TGTGCCAGCACCCCGGGACAGGGGGCCGGCTACACCTTC. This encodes CASTPGQGAGYTF.

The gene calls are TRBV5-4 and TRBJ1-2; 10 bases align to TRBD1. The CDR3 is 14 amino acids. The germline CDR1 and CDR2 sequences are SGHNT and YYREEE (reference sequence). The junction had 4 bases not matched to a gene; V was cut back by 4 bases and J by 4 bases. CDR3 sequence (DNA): TGTGCCAGCAGCCGACAGGGGGCTGGCTATGGCTACACCTTC. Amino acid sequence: CASSRQGAGYGYTF.

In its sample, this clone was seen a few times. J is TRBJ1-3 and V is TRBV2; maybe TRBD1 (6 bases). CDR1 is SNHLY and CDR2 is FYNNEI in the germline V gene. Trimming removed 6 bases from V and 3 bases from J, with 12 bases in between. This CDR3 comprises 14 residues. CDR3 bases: TGTGCCAGCAGGGGGGGACAAAGTGGAAACACCATATATTTT. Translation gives CASRGGQSGNTIYF.

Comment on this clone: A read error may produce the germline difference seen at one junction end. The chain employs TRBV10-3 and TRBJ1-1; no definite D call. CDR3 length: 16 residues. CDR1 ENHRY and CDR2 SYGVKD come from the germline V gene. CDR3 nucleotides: TGTGCCATCAGTGAGTCGTCTACAGTTTTGAACAGTGAAGCTTTCTTT. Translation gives CAISESSTVLNSEAFF.

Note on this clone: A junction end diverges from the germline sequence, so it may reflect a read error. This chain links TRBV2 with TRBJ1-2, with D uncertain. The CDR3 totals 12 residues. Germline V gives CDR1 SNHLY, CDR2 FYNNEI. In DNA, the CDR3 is TGTGCCAGCAGAGGAACTAGCTATGGCTTCACCTTC. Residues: CASRGTSYGFTF.

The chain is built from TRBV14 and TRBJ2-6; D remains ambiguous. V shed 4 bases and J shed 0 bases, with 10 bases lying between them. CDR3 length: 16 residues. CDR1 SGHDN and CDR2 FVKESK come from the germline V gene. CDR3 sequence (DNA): TGTGCCAGCAGCCGAGGACGGCCCTCTGGGGCCAACGTCCTGACTTTC. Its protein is CASSRGRPSGANVLTF.

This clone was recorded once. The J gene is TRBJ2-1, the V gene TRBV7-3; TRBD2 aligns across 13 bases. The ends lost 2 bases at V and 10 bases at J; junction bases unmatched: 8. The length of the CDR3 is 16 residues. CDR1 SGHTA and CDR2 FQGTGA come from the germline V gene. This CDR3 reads CASSLSGTSGTEEQFF. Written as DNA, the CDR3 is TGTGCCAGCAGCTTATCGGGGACTAGCGGGACGGAGGAGCAGTTCTTC.

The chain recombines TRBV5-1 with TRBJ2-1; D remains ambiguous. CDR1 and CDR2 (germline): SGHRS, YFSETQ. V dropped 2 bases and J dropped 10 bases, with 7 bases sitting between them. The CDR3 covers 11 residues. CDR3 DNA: TGCGCCAGCAGCTTCGCTTTCGAGCAGTTCTTC. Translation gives CASSFAFEQFF.

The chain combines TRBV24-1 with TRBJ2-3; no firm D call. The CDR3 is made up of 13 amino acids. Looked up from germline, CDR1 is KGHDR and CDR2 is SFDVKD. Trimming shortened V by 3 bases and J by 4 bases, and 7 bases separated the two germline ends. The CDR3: CATSDPEADTQYF. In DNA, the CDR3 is TGTGCCACCAGTGATCCTGAGGCAGATACGCAGTATTTT.